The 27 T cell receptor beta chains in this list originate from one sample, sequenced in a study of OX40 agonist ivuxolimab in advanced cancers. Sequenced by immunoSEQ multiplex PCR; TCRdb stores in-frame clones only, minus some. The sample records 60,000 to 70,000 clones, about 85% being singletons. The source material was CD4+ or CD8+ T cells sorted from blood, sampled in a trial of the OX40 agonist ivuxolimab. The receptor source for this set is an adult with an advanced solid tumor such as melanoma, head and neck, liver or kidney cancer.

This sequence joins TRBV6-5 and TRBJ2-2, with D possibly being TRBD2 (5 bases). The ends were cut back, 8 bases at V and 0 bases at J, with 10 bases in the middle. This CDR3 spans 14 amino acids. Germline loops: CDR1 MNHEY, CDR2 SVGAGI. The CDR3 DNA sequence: TGTGCCAGCCTGGGGAGTTCGAACACCGGGGAGCTGTTTTTT. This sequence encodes CASLGSSNTGELFF.

The CDR3 DNA is TGTGCCAGCAGTGGTCGGGCGTCGATCAGCTATGGCTACACCTTC. Translated, it gives CASSGRASISYGYTF. V usage is TRBV2 and J usage is TRBJ1-2; D gene unclear. Germline CDR1 reads SNHLY; CDR2 reads FYNNEI. This CDR3 has 15 residues. The V end was cut by 4 bases, the J end by 4 bases, with 16 bases between.

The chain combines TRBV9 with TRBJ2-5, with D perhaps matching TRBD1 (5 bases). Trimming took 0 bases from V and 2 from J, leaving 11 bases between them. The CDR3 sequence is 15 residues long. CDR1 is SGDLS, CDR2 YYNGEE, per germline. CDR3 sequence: CASSVGSGPQETQYF. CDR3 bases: TGTGCCAGCAGCGTAGGGTCAGGGCCACAAGAGACCCAGTACTTC.

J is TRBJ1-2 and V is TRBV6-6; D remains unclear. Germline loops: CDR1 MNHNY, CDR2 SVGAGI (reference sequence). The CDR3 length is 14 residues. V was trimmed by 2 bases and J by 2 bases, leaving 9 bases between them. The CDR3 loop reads CASSYSRWNYGYTF. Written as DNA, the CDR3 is TGTGCCAGCAGTTACAGTCGTTGGAACTATGGCTACACCTTC.

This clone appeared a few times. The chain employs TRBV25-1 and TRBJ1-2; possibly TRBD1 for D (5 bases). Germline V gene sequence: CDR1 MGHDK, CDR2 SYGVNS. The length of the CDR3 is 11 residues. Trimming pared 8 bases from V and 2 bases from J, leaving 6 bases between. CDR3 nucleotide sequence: TGTGCCAGCGGGACGAACTATGGCTACACCTTC. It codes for CASGTNYGYTF.

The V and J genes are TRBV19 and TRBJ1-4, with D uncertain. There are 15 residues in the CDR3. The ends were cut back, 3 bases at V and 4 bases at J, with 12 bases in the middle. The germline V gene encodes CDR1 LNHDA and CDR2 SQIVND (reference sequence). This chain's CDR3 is CASSIVGGDNEKLFF. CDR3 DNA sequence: TGTGCCAGTAGTATCGTGGGCGGGGATAATGAAAAACTGTTTTTT.

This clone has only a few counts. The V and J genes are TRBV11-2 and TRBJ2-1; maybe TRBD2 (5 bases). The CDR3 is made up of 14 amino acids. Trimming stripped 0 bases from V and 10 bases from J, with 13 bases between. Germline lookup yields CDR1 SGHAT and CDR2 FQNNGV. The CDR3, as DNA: TGTGCCAGCAGCTTAGAAAGGCTAGCCTCGGAGCAGTTCTTC. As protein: CASSLERLASEQFF.

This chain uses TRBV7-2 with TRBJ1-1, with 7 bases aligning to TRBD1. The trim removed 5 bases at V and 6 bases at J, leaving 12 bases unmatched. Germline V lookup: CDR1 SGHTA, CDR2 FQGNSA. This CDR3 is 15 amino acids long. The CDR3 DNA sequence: TGTGCCAGCAGCCCACCCAACAGGGGATCGGCTGAAGCTTTCTTT. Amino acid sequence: CASSPPNRGSAEAFF.

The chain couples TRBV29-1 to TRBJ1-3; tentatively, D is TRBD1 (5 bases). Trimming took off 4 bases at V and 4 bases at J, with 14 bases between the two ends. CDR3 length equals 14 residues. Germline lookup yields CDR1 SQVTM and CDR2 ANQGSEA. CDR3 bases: TGCAGCGTTGCCCAGGGAGGGTCCGGAAACACCATATATTTT. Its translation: CSVAQGGSGNTIYF.

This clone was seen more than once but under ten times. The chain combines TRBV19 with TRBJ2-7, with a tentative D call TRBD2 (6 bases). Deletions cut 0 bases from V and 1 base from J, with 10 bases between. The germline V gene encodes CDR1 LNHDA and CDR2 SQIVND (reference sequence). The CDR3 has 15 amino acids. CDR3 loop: CASSIEGAGSYEQYF. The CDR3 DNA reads TGTGCCAGTAGTATAGAAGGGGCGGGATCCTACGAGCAGTACTTC.

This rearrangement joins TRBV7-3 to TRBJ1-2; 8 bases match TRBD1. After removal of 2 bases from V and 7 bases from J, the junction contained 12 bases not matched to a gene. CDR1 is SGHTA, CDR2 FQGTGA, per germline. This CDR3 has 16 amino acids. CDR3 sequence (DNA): TGTGCCAGCAGCTTACAACCCGGGACAGGCTTCTTTGGCTACACCTTC. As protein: CASSLQPGTGFFGYTF.

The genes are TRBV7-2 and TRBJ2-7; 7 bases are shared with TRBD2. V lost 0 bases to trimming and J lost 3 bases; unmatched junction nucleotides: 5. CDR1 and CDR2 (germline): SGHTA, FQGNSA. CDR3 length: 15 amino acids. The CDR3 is CASSLAPAGVYEQYF. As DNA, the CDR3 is TGTGCCAGCAGCTTAGCGCCCGCGGGAGTCTACGAGCAGTACTTC. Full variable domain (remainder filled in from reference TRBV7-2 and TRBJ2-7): GAGVSQSPSNKVTEKGKDVELRCDPISGHTALYWYRQSLGQGLEFLIYFQGNSAPDKSGLPSDRFSAERTGGSVSTLTIQRTQQEDSAVYLCASSLAPAGVYEQYFGPGTRLTVT.

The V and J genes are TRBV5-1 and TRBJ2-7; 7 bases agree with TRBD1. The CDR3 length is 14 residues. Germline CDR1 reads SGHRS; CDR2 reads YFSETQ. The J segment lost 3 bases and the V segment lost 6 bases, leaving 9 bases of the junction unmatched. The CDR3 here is CASNSGQRDYEQYF. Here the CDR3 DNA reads TGCGCCAGCAACTCGGGACAGAGGGACTACGAGCAGTACTTC.

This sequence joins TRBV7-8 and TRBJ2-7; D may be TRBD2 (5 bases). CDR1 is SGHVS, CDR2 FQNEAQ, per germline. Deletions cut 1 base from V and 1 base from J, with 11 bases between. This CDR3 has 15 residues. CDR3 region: CASSLGLAGSYEQYF. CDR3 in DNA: TGTGCCAGCAGCTTAGGGCTAGCTGGGTCCTACGAGCAGTACTTC.

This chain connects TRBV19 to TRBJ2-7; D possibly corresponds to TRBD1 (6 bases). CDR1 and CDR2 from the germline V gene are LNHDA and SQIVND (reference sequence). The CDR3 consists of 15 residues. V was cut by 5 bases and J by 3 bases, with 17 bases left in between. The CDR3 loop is CASSGARTGSYEQYF. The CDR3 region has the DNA TGTGCCAGTAGTGGGGCGAGAACAGGGAGCTACGAGCAGTACTTC.

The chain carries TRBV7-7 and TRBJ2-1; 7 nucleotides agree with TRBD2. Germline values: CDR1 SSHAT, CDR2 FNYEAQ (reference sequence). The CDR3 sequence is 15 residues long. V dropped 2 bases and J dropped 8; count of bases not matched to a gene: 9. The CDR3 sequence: CASSLSTSREDEQFF. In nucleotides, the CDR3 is TGTGCCAGCAGCTTATCGACTAGCCGTGAGGATGAGCAGTTCTTC.

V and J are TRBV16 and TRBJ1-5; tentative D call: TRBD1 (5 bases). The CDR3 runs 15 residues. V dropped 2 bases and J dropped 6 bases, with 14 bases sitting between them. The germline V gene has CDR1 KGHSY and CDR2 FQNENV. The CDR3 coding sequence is TGTGCCAGCAGCCAAATAGCTGTAGGGACTCAGCCCCAGCATTTT. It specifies CASSQIAVGTQPQHF. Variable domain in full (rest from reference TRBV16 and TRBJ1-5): GEEVAQTPKHLVRGEGQKAKLYCAPIKGHSYVFWYQQVLKNEFKFLISFQNENVFDETGMPKERFSAKCLPNSPCSLEIQATKLEDSAVYFCASSQIAVGTQPQHFGDGTRLSIL.

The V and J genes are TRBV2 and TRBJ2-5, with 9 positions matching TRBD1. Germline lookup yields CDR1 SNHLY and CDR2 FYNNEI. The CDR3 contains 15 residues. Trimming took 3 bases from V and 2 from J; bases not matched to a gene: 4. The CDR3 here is CASSDNRGPQETQYF. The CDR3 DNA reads TGTGCCAGCAGTGATAACAGGGGGCCTCAAGAGACCCAGTACTTC.

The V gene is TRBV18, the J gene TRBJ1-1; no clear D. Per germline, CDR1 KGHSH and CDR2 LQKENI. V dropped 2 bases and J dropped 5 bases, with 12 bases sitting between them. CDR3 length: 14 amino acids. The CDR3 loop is CASSPGSGRTEAFF. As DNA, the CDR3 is TGTGCCAGCTCACCAGGCAGCGGGAGAACTGAAGCTTTCTTT.

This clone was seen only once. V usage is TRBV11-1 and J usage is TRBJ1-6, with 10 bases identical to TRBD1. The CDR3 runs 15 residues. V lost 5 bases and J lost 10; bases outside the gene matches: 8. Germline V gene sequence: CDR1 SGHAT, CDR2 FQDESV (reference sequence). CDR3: CASSPRGTGDSPLHF. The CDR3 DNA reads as TGTGCCAGCAGCCCGAGGGGGACAGGGGACTCACCCCTCCACTTT.

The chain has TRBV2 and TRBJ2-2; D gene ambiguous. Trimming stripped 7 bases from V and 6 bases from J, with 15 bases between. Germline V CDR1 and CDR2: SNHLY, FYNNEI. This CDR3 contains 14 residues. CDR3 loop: CASIPEKFPGELFF. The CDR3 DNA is TGTGCCAGCATCCCCGAGAAGTTCCCCGGGGAGCTGTTTTTT.

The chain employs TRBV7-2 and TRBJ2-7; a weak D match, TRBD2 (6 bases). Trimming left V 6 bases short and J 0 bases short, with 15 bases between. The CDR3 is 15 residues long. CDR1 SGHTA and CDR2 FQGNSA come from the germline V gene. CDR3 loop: CASSYTGLGSYEQYF. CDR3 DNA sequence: TGTGCCAGCAGTTATACGGGACTCGGCTCCTACGAGCAGTACTTC.

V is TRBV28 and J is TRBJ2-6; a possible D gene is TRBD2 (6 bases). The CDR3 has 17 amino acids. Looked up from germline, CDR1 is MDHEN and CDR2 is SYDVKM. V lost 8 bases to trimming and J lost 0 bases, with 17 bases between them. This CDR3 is CASQSGRYSSGANVLTF. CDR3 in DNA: TGTGCCAGCCAGTCAGGGAGGTACAGCTCTGGGGCCAACGTCCTGACTTTC.

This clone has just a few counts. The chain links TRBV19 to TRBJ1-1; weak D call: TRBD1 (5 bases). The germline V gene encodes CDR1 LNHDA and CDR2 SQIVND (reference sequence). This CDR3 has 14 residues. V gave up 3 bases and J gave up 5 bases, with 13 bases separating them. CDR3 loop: CASSIGGLGTEAFF. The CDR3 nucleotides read TGTGCCAGTAGTATCGGGGGACTGGGGACTGAAGCTTTCTTT.

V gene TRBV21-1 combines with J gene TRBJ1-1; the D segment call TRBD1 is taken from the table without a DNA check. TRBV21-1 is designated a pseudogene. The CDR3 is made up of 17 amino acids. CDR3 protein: CASSTKGQGKKNTEAFF. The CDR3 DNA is TGTGCCAGCAGCACTAAGGGACAGGGGAAAAAGAACACTGAAGCTTTCTTT.

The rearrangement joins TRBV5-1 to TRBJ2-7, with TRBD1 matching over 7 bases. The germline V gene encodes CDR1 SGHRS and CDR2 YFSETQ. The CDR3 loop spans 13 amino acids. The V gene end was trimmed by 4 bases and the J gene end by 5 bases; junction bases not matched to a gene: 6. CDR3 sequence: CASSARDSHEQYF. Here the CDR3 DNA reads TGCGCCAGCAGCGCCCGGGACAGCCACGAGCAGTACTTC.

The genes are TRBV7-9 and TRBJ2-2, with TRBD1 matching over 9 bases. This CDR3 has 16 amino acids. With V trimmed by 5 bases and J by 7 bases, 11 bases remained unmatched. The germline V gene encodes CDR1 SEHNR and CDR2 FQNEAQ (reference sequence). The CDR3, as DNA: TGTGCCAGCAGCCCCCGGGGACAGGGAGTAGACGGGGAGCTGTTTTTT. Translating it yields CASSPRGQGVDGELFF.